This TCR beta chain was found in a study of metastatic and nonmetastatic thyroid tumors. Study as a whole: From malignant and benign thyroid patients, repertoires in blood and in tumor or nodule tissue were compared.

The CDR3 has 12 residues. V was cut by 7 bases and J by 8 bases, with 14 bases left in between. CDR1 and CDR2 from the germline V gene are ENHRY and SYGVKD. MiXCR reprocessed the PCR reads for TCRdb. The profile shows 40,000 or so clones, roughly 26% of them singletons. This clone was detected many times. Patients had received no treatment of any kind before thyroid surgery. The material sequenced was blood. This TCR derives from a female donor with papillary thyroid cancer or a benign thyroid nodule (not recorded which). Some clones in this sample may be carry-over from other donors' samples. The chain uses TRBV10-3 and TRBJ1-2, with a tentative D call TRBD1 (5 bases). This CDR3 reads CAITGGTGGYTF. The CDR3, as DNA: TGTGCCATCACGGGGGGAACGGGCGGCTACACCTTC.